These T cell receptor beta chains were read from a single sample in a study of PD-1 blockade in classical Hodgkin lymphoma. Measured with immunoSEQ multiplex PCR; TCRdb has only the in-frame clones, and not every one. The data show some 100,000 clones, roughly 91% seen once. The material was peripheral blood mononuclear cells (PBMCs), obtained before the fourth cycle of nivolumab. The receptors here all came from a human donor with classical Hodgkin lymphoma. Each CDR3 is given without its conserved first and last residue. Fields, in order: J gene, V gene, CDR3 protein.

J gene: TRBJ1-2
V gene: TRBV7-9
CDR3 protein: ASSLDRGPGANYGYT

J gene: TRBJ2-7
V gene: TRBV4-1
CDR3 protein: ASSRGPGGHEQY

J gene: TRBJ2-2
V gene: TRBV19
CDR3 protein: ASSIGVPPNTGELF

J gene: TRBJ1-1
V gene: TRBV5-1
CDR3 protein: ASSLGTGTEAF

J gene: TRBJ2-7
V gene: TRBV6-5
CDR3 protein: ASSYSTRVYEQY

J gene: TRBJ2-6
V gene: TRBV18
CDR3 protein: ASSPRPVAGANVLT

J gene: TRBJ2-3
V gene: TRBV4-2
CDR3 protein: ASSQRTEFTDTQY

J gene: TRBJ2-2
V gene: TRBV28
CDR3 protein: ASTQRQGGYTGELF

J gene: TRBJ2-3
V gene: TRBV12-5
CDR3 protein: ASRRVTDTQY

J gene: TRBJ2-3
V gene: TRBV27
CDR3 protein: ASTPTSGTDTQY

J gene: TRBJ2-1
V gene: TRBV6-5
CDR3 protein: ASSLGTEVNEQF

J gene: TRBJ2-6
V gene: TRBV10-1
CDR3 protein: ASSTFQIAQSRANVLT

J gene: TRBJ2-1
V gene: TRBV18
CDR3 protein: ASSPTTGTPTDNEQF

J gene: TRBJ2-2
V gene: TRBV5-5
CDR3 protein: ASSKEGLAREVGELF

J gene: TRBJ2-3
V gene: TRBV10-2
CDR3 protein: ASRGGLQY

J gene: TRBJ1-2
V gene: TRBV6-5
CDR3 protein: ASSPRQGSHGYT

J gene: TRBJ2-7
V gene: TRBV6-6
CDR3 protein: ASSQTAGGGFYEQY

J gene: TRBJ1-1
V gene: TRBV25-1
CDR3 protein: ASNAGNTEAF

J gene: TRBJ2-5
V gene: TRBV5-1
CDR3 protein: ASSSGGGQETQY

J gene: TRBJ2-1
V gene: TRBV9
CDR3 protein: ASSGAALPGQYGLAGGYNEQF

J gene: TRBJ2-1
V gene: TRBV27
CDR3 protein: ASSHGSRDEQF

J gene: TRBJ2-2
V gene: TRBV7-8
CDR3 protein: ASSSRALANTGELF